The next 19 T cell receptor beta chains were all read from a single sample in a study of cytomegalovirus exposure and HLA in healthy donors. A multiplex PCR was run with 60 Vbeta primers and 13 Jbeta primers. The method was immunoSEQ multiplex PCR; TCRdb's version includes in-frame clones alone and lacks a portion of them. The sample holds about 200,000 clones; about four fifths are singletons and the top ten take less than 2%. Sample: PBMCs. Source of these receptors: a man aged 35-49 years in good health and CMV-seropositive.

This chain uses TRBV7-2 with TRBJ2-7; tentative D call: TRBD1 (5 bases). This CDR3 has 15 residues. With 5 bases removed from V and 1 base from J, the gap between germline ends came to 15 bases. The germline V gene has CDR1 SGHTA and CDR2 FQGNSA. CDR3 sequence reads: CASSRRGVGSYEQYF. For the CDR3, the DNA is TGTGCCAGCAGCAGAAGGGGCGTTGGGTCCTACGAGCAGTACTTC.

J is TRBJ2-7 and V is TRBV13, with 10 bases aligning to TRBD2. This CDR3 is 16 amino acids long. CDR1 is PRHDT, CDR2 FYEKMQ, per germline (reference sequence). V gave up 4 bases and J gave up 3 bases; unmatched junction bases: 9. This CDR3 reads CASSSSSSGSIYEQYF. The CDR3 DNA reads TGTGCCAGCAGCTCTTCGTCTAGCGGGAGTATCTACGAGCAGTACTTC.

The CDR3 region is CASSIRELNTGELFF. CDR3 coding DNA: TGTGCCAGTAGTATCAGGGAATTGAACACCGGGGAGCTGTTTTTT. The genes are TRBV19 and TRBJ2-2; D is possibly TRBD1 (5 bases). The CDR3 loop spans 15 amino acids. CDR1 and CDR2 from the germline V gene are LNHDA and SQIVND (reference sequence). V was trimmed by 3 bases and J by 1 base, leaving 9 bases between them. Based on the CDR3 plus reference TRBV19 and TRBJ2-2, the full variable domain is DGGITQSPKYLFRKEGQNVTLSCEQNLNHDAMYWYRQDPGQGLRLIYYSQIVNDFQKGDIAEGYSVSREKKESFPLTVTSAQKNPTAFYLCASSIRELNTGELFFGEGSRLTVL.

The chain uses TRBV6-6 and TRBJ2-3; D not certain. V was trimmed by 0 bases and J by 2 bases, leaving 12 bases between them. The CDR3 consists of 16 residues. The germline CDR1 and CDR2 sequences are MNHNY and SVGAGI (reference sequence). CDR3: CASSYSGSSFTDTQYF. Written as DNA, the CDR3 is TGTGCCAGCAGTTACTCGGGTAGCTCTTTCACAGATACGCAGTATTTT.

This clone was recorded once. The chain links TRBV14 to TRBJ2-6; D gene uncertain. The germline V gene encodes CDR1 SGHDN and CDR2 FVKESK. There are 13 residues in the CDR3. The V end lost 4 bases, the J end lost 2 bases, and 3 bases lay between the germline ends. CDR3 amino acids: CASSLTGANVLTF. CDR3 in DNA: TGTGCCAGCAGCCTAACTGGGGCCAACGTCCTGACTTTC.

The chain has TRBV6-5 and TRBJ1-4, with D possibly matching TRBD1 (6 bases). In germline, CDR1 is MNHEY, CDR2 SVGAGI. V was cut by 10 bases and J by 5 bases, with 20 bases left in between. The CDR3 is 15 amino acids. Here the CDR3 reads CATKGGGAGNEKLFF. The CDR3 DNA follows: TGTGCCACTAAAGGGGGGGGCGCGGGGAATGAAAAACTGTTTTTT.

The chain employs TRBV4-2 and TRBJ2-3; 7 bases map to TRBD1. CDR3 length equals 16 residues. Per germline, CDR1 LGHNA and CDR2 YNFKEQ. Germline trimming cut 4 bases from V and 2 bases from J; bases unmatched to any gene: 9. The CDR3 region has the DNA TGTGCCAGCAGCCTTAACCCGGGACAGAACACAGATACGCAGTATTTT. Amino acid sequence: CASSLNPGQNTDTQYF.

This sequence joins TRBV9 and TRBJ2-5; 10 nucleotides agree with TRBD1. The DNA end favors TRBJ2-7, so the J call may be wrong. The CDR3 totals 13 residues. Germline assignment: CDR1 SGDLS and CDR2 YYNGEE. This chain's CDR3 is CASSRDRGYEQYF. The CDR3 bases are TGTGCCAGCAGCCGGGACAGGGGCTACGAGCAGTACTTC.

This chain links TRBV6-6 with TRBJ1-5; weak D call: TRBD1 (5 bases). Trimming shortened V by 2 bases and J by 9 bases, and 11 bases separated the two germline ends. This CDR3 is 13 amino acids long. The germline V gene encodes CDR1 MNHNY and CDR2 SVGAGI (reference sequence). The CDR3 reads CASSYGGISPQHF. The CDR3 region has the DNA TGTGCCAGCAGTTACGGGGGGATATCGCCCCAGCATTTT.

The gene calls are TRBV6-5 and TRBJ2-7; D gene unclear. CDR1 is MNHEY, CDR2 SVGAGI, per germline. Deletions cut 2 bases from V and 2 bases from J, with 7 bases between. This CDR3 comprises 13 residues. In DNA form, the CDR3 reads TGTGCCAGCAGTTACCCGCAGGCCTACGAGCAGTACTTC. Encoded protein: CASSYPQAYEQYF.

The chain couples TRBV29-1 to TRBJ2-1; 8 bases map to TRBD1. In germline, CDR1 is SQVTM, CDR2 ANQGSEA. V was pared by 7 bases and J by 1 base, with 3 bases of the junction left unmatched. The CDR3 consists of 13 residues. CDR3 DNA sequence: TGCAGCGCCGGGGACAGGTCCTACAATGAGCAGTTCTTC. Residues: CSAGDRSYNEQFF.

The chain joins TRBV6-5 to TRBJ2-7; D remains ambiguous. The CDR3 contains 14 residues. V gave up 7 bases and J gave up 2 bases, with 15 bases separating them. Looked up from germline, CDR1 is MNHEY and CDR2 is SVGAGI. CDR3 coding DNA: TGTGCCAGCAAACGAGTTTGGGCAACCTACGAGCAGTACTTC. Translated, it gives CASKRVWATYEQYF.

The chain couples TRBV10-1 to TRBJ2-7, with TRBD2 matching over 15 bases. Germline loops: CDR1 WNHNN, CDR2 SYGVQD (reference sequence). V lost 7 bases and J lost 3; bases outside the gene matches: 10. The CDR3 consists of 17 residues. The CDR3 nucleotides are TGCGCCAGCACGGAGGGGACTAGCGGGAGGAGGAACTACGAGCAGTACTTC. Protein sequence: CASTEGTSGRRNYEQYF.

The CDR3 region is CASSLNRGAPEETQYF. The CDR3 region has the DNA TGTGCCAGCTCACTTAACAGGGGTGCTCCGGAAGAGACCCAGTACTTC. The rearrangement joins TRBV18 to TRBJ2-5; TRBD1 matches at 7 bases. The CDR3 extends over 16 amino acids. CDR1 KGHSH and CDR2 LQKENI come from the germline V gene. V dropped 4 bases and J dropped 3; count of bases not matched to a gene: 11.

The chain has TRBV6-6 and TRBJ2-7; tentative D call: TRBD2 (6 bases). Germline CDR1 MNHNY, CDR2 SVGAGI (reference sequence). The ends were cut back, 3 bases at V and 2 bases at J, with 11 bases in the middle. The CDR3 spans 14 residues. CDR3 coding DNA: TGTGCCAGCAGTTATACGGGAGAAACCTACGAGCAGTACTTC. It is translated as CASSYTGETYEQYF.

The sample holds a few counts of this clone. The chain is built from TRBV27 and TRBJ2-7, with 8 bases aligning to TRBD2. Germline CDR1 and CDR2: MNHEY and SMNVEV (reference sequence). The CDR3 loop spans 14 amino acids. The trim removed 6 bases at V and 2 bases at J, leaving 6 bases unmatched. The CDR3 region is CASSPRGAAYEQYF. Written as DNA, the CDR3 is TGTGCCAGCAGCCCGCGGGGGGCCGCCTACGAGCAGTACTTC.

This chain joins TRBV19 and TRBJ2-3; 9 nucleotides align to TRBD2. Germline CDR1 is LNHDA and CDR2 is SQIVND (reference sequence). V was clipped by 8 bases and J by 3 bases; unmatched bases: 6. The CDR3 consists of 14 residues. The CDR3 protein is CASWSSGKTDTQYF. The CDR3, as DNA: TGTGCCAGTTGGTCTAGCGGGAAGACAGATACGCAGTATTTT.

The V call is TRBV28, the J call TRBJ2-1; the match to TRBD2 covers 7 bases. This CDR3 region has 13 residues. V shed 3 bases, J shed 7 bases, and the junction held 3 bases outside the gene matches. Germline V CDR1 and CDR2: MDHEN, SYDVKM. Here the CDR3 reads CASSLGLTNEQFF. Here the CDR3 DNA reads TGTGCCAGCAGTTTGGGACTAACGAATGAGCAGTTCTTC.

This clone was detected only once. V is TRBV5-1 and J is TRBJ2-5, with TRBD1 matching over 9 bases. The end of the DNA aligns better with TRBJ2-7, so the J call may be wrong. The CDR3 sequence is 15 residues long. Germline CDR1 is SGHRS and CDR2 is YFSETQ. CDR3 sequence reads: CASSSSGTGSYEQYF. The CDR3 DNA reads TGCGCCAGCAGTTCATCCGGGACAGGGTCCTACGAGCAGTACTTC.